The 30 T cell receptor beta chains below were found in one sample sequenced in a study of blood T cells in healthy people across ages. For the second PCR, which ran for about 7 to 12 cycles, a sample-barcoded 5' primer and a J-beta primer mix were used. TCRdb independently ran MiXCR on the 5' RACE reads; one entry per CDR3 protein. The sample has 1.5 million to 1.8 million distinct CDR3 sequences, 35% to 45% seen once. The material sequenced was blood. Source of these receptors: a woman in her late teens or twenties in good health.

V usage is TRBV20-1 and J usage is TRBJ2-7; D remains ambiguous. Germline V CDR1 and CDR2: DFQATT, SNEGSKA (reference sequence). The CDR3 is 14 residues long. Trimming took off 0 bases at V and 7 bases at J, with 16 bases between the two ends. The CDR3 region is CSARDRGNYNEQYF. The CDR3 DNA follows: TGCAGTGCTAGAGATCGCGGAAACTACAATGAGCAGTACTTC.

The chain links TRBV4-3 to TRBJ2-1; maybe TRBD2 (6 bases). This CDR3 is 17 amino acids long. CDR1 LGHNA and CDR2 YSLEER come from the germline V gene. V lost 7 bases to trimming and J lost 1 base, with 20 bases between them. CDR3 DNA sequence: TGCGCCAGCACCCCTCAATCGGGAGTTTGGTCCTACAATGAGCAGTTCTTC. This gives the protein CASTPQSGVWSYNEQFF.

The chain uses TRBV6-4 and TRBJ2-2, with TRBD1 identical over 7 bases. The CDR3 has 14 amino acids. V lost 6 bases to trimming and J lost 3 bases; unmatched junction nucleotides: 4. Germline V gene sequence: CDR1 MRHNA, CDR2 SNTAGT. This CDR3 is CASRNRGDTGELFF. The CDR3 nucleotides are TGTGCCAGCAGAAACAGGGGAGACACCGGGGAGCTGTTTTTT.

This chain joins TRBV5-1 and TRBJ2-5; the match to TRBD2 covers 12 bases. Germline V gene lookup returns CDR1 SGHRS and CDR2 YFSETQ. Losses at the gene ends were 3 bases for V and 11 bases for J; bases not matched to a gene: 14. CDR3 length: 16 residues. The CDR3 nucleotides read TGCGCCAGCAGCTCTGCTAGCGGGGGGGCCCTGAGGGAGCAGTACTTC. Its protein product is CASSSASGGALREQYF.

The V gene is TRBV20-1, the J gene TRBJ2-7; unclear D gene. Trimming removed 2 bases at V and 0 bases at J, with 14 bases between. Germline CDR1 is DFQATT and CDR2 is SNEGSKA (reference sequence). This CDR3 spans 15 amino acids. The CDR3 is CSARKSPRSSYEQYF. CDR3 nucleotides: TGCAGTGCTAGAAAGAGTCCTCGTAGCTCCTACGAGCAGTACTTC.

The chain uses TRBV6-6 and TRBJ2-7, with 7 bases matching TRBD1. This CDR3 has 14 amino acids. Germline-derived CDR1 and CDR2 are MNHNY and SVGAGI (reference sequence). V lost 2 bases to trimming and J lost 4 bases; unmatched junction nucleotides: 5. The CDR3 spells CASSYRTGDYEQYF. Written as DNA, the CDR3 is TGTGCCAGCAGTTACCGGACAGGCGATTACGAGCAGTACTTC.

The J gene is TRBJ2-7, the V gene TRBV12-5; weak D call: TRBD2 (5 bases). V lost 1 base to trimming and J lost 3 bases, with 13 bases between them. The length of the CDR3 is 15 residues. Germline V gene lookup returns CDR1 LGHNT and CDR2 FRNRAP. CDR3 sequence: CASGLERGLHYEQYF. CDR3 DNA: TGTGCTAGTGGTTTGGAAAGAGGGCTTCACTACGAGCAGTACTTC.

This rearrangement joins TRBV19 to TRBJ2-1; D call uncertain. The CDR3 runs 14 residues. Germline V CDR1 and CDR2: LNHDA, SQIVND (reference sequence). The V and J ends lost 4 bases and 4 bases respectively, with 11 bases between them. Here the CDR3 DNA reads TGTGCCAGTAGTAAATTGGACCTTTACAATGAGCAGTTCTTC. Translation gives CASSKLDLYNEQFF. The variable domain in full, with the rest retrieved from reference TRBV19 and TRBJ2-1, is DGGITQSPKYLFRKEGQNVTLSCEQNLNHDAMYWYRQDPGQGLRLIYYSQIVNDFQKGDIAEGYSVSREKKESFPLTVTSAQKNPTAFYLCASSKLDLYNEQFFGPGTRLTVL.

This clonotype was picked up a small number of times. The gene calls are TRBV12-3 or TRBV12-4 and TRBJ1-2, with D maybe TRBD1 (5 bases). V lost 1 base and J lost 9, with 12 bases in between. CDR3 length equals 13 residues. CDR3 sequence (DNA): TGTGCCAGCAGTTTAGGCGAGGGGAGGAGCTACACCTTC. Its translation: CASSLGEGRSYTF.

The chain has TRBV5-5 and TRBJ1-1; D might be TRBD1 (6 bases). CDR1 SGHKS and CDR2 YYEKEE come from the germline V gene (reference sequence). The CDR3 has 15 residues. Between the trimmed V and J ends, which lost 2 bases and 4 bases, there was a span of 15 bases. The CDR3 DNA reads TGTGCCAGCAGCTTTGGAACAGGGTTTGTCACTGAAGCTTTCTTT. Its protein product is CASSFGTGFVTEAFF.

V gene TRBV29-1 combines with J gene TRBJ2-7; D is uncertain. The CDR3 has 17 amino acids. The V end lost 0 bases, the J end lost 0 bases, and 18 bases lay between the germline ends. Per the germline V gene, CDR1 is SQVTM and CDR2 is ANQGSEA. In nucleotides, the CDR3 is TGCAGCGTTGAAGACCGAGGTTTAGGCAGGAGCTCCTACGAGCAGTACTTC. It translates to CSVEDRGLGRSSYEQYF.

This clonotype has just one count. The chain employs TRBV28 and TRBJ2-4, with D perhaps matching TRBD1 (6 bases). This CDR3 spans 14 amino acids. Trimming removed 6 bases from V and 13 bases from J, with 22 bases in between. Germline V gene lookup returns CDR1 MDHEN and CDR2 SYDVKM. Here the CDR3 DNA reads TGTGCCAGCAGCATGAGGGACACCGTGAGGGAGCAGTACTTC. Its translation: CASSMRDTVREQYF.

In this sample, this clonotype turned up a few times. CDR3 coding DNA: TGCGCCAGCAGCAGAGACGCTAGCACAGATACGCAGTATTTT. The encoded protein is CASSRDASTDTQYF. This sequence joins TRBV5-1 and TRBJ2-3; D is ambiguous. Trimming removed 4 bases from V and 0 bases from J, with 9 bases in between. The germline V gene has CDR1 SGHRS and CDR2 YFSETQ. This CDR3 contains 14 residues.

This clonotype was counted only a few times. V and J are TRBV12-3 or TRBV12-4 and TRBJ2-5; 8 nucleotides agree with TRBD1. This CDR3 contains 12 residues. J gave up 11 bases and V 6 bases, and 8 bases lay outside the gene matches. As DNA, the CDR3 is TGTGCCAGCAGAAAACAGGGGGGAGAGCAGTACTTC. Protein product: CASRKQGGEQYF.

The chain recombines TRBV18 with TRBJ1-5; D is possibly TRBD1 (5 bases). Germline-derived CDR1 and CDR2 are KGHSH and LQKENI. Trimming cost V 4 bases and J 5 bases, with 9 bases left between them. This CDR3 is built from 13 residues. The CDR3 is CASSRSTDQPQHF. The DNA of the CDR3 is TGTGCCAGCTCACGATCGACAGATCAGCCCCAGCATTTT.

This clonotype was seen only a few times. This chain connects TRBV25-1 to TRBJ2-5, with TRBD1 matching over 10 bases. The CDR3 covers 14 residues. Germline V gives CDR1 MGHDK, CDR2 SYGVNS. J lost 6 bases, V lost 3 bases, and 4 bases had no gene match. CDR3 bases: TGTGCCAGCAGTGACCGGACAGGGGGACAGACCCAGTACTTC. Translated: CASSDRTGGQTQYF.

This chain links TRBV12-3 or TRBV12-4 with TRBJ2-5, with D possibly TRBD1 on 6 matching bases. The end of the DNA fits TRBJ2-1 better, so the J call may be wrong. CDR3 length: 13 amino acids. CDR3 residues: CASSPDRKETQFF. The CDR3 region has the DNA TGTGCCAGCAGTCCCGACAGGAAAGAGACCCAGTTCTTC.

There are a few counts of this clonotype. The CDR3 coding sequence is TGCGCCAGCAGCGTAGCGACAGGGCGCAATCAGCCCCAGCATTTT. Translating it yields CASSVATGRNQPQHF. The rearrangement uses TRBV4-3 and TRBJ1-5, with 7 bases that match TRBD1. Unmatched junction bases numbered 6, after V lost 5 bases and J lost 2 bases. From germline, CDR1 is LGHNA and CDR2 YSLEER. CDR3 length: 15 residues.

The chain employs TRBV27 and TRBJ2-5; possible D gene TRBD2, 6 bases. Trimming cost V 2 bases and J 5 bases, with 12 bases left between them. The CDR3 extends over 14 amino acids. Germline CDR1 and CDR2: MNHEY and SMNVEV (reference sequence). The CDR3 spells CASSLRDSAETQYF. The CDR3 DNA sequence: TGTGCCAGCAGTTTAAGGGACTCCGCGGAGACCCAGTACTTC.

V and J are TRBV29-1 and TRBJ1-1, with 7 bases matching TRBD1. The V gene's germline CDR1 is SQVTM and CDR2 ANQGSEA. The trim removed 1 base at V and 7 bases at J, leaving 6 bases unmatched. The CDR3 loop spans 13 amino acids. The CDR3 here is CSVEGGGGGEAFF. The CDR3 DNA is TGCAGCGTTGAAGGAGGGGGCGGGGGTGAAGCTTTCTTT.

The gene calls are TRBV13 and TRBJ1-2, with D unresolved. CDR3 length: 12 amino acids. In germline, CDR1 is PRHDT, CDR2 FYEKMQ (reference sequence). The V end was cut by 7 bases, the J end by 6 bases, with 12 bases between. The CDR3: CASNNLGDGYTF. The DNA of the CDR3 is TGTGCCAGCAACAACCTCGGGGATGGCTACACCTTC.

This clonotype occurred once. This chain joins TRBV25-1 and TRBJ2-7; D possibly corresponds to TRBD1 (6 bases). Germline CDR1 reads MGHDK; CDR2 reads SYGVNS. The CDR3 is made up of 12 amino acids. Between the trimmed V and J ends, which lost 4 bases and 6 bases, there was a span of 10 bases. DNA of the CDR3: TGTGCCAGCAGTGTACAGGGAAGCGAGCAGTACTTC. Residues: CASSVQGSEQYF.

A single count supports this clonotype. The chain uses TRBV4-1 and TRBJ2-3; D not certain. Trimming shortened V by 4 bases and J by 1 base, and 12 bases separated the two germline ends. The CDR3 is 15 amino acids. Germline CDR1 is MGHRA and CDR2 is YSYEKL. CDR3 residues: CASSPGPVGTDTQYF. CDR3 nucleotide sequence: TGCGCCAGCAGCCCCGGCCCCGTGGGCACAGATACGCAGTATTTT.

V gene TRBV7-9 combines with J gene TRBJ1-2, with D uncertain. The CDR3 has 18 amino acids. Per germline, CDR1 SEHNR and CDR2 FQNEAQ (reference sequence). Trimming pared 6 bases from V and 2 bases from J, leaving 25 bases between. CDR3 in amino acids: CASRREGSPTETNYGYTF. As DNA, the CDR3 is TGTGCCAGCAGAAGGGAGGGCAGCCCAACAGAAACGAACTATGGCTACACCTTC.

This rearrangement joins TRBV7-2 to TRBJ2-3, with D unresolved. Germline V gene lookup returns CDR1 SGHTA and CDR2 FQGNSA. The ends were cut back, 8 bases at V and 0 bases at J, with 9 bases in the middle. This CDR3 is built from 13 residues. CDR3 sequence reads: CASEVESTDTQYF. Here the CDR3 DNA reads TGTGCCAGCGAAGTGGAAAGCACAGATACGCAGTATTTT.

The V call is TRBV15, the J call TRBJ2-5; D unclear. Trimming cost V 3 bases and J 5 bases, with 19 bases left between them. Germline V gives CDR1 LNHNV, CDR2 YYDKDF (reference sequence). The CDR3 runs to 16 residues. CDR3 DNA: TGTGCCACCAGCAGGGGTGGTAGTAGAAGTGAGGAGACCCAGTACTTC. This translates into CATSRGGSRSEETQYF.

This clonotype was observed a few times. The chain recombines TRBV12-3 or TRBV12-4 with TRBJ2-3; D uncertain. V was cut by 8 bases and J by 0 bases, with 6 bases left in between. The CDR3 is 12 residues long. The DNA for the CDR3 is TGTGCCAGCTTGCTGAGCACAGATACGCAGTATTTT. Translated: CASLLSTDTQYF.

This clonotype was counted a few times. The V gene is TRBV28, the J gene TRBJ2-7, with D hard to call. The CDR3 has 15 residues. V gave up 6 bases and J gave up 0 bases, with 15 bases separating them. Germline assignment: CDR1 MDHEN and CDR2 SYDVKM. The CDR3 DNA sequence: TGTGCCAGCAGCCCCTGGCTAGGTCCCTCCTACGAGCAGTACTTC. This codes for CASSPWLGPSYEQYF.

This clonotype showed up just a few times. The CDR3 loop is CASSHLDSGRAPYNEQFF. In nucleotides, the CDR3 is TGTGCCAGCAGCCACCTCGACAGCGGGAGGGCTCCCTACAATGAGCAGTTCTTC. The chain employs TRBV4-2 and TRBJ2-1, with 10 bases identical to TRBD2. CDR1 LGHNA and CDR2 YNFKEQ come from the germline V gene. Losses at the gene ends were 3 bases for V and 2 bases for J; bases not matched to a gene: 10. The CDR3 totals 18 residues.

Regarding this clonotype: A much more abundant neighbour one base away suggests this may be a read error. The chain uses TRBV29-1 and TRBJ2-1, with 9 positions matching TRBD1. The CDR3 consists of 12 residues. Germline CDR1 and CDR2: SQVTM and ANQGSEA. The DNA of the CDR3 is TGCAGTGTGGACAGGGGTACGAATGAGCAGTTCTTC. Protein product: CSVDRGTNEQFF.